This TCR beta chain derives from a study of blood T cell repertoires in COVID-19. The wider study: T cells, B-cell-depleted T cells, or PBMCs supplied cDNA or gDNA.

Trimming stripped 3 bases from V and 5 bases from J, with 19 bases between. The CDR3 runs 16 residues. Per germline, CDR1 KGHDR and CDR2 SFDVKD. Participants reported their clinical history, and cohort assignment relied on those reports. Per the original data handling: Reference gene primer amplification gave estimated nucleated cell counts. The assay was immunoSEQ multiplex PCR, and TCRdb's table has in-frame clones only and misses some. The DNA was the basis for D and trimming; V, J and clone size are from that table. The repertoire holds 300,000 to 500,000 clones, 88% seen once, with approximately 2.1% in the top ten.

The receptor was derived from a woman aged 40-49 years with acute COVID-19. The rearrangement joins TRBV24-1 to TRBJ2-7; D is uncertain. The sample consisted of PBMCs or T cells enriched from blood (not recorded which). CDR3 region: CATSDPQRGDFDEQYF. The CDR3 region has the DNA TGTGCCACCAGTGATCCCCAGAGAGGTGATTTCGACGAGCAGTACTTC.